These 27 T cell receptor beta chains originate from one sample sequenced in a study of cytomegalovirus exposure and HLA in healthy donors. The study ran its PCR with 60 Vbeta and 13 Jbeta primers. Some clones are missing from TCRdb's copy, which holds only in-frame ones; the method was immunoSEQ multiplex PCR. Of around 170,000 clones in the sample, approximately 78% were seen once. The sample comprised PBMCs. These receptors all stem from a woman aged 18-29 years in good health and CMV-seronegative.

The DNA for the CDR3 is TGTGCCAGCAGCCGGGGACAGGGGTTCTGGACCCAGTACTTC. Its protein product is CASSRGQGFWTQYF. The J gene is TRBJ2-5, the V gene TRBV6-5; TRBD1 matches 10 bases. CDR3 length: 14 residues. Germline values: CDR1 MNHEY, CDR2 SVGAGI. V was pared by 6 bases and J by 7 bases, with 8 bases of the junction left unmatched.

The CDR3 loop reads CASSLRSGRAYEQYF. The CDR3 region has the DNA TGTGCCAGCAGTTTAAGAAGCGGGAGGGCCTACGAGCAGTACTTC. The V gene is TRBV27, the J gene TRBJ2-7, with 10 bases that match TRBD2. This CDR3 contains 15 residues. Germline V CDR1 and CDR2: MNHEY, SMNVEV (reference sequence). Trimming at V came to 2 bases and at J to 2 bases, leaving 3 bases not matched to a gene.

This chain uses TRBV28 with TRBJ1-1; D possibly corresponds to TRBD1 (5 bases). Germline V gives CDR1 MDHEN, CDR2 SYDVKM. The CDR3 runs to 13 residues. Trimming cost V 9 bases and J 11 bases, with 22 bases left between them. CDR3 sequence reads: CASIAGLNFGAFF. DNA of the CDR3: TGTGCCAGTATCGCAGGGTTGAATTTTGGGGCTTTCTTT.

The chain combines TRBV9 with TRBJ1-3, with D uncertain. Germline V gene lookup returns CDR1 SGDLS and CDR2 YYNGEE. The CDR3 loop spans 16 amino acids. V lost 3 bases and J lost 0, with 13 bases in between. For the CDR3, the DNA is TGTGCCAGCAGCGGAGGGCGGGCTAACTCTGGAAACACCATATATTTT. Protein: CASSGGRANSGNTIYF. Looking up the rest from reference TRBV9 and TRBJ1-3 gives the full variable domain: DSGVTQTPKHLITATGQRVTLRCSPRSGDLSVYWYQQSLDQGLQFLIQYYNGEERAKGNILERFSAQQFPDLHSELNLSSLELGDSALYFCASSGGRANSGNTIYFGEGSWLTVV.

This rearrangement joins TRBV29-1 to TRBJ1-2; D is possibly TRBD1 (6 bases). Trimming stripped 3 bases from V and 6 bases from J, with 8 bases between. Germline V gives CDR1 SQVTM, CDR2 ANQGSEA. The CDR3 runs to 11 residues. The CDR3 loop is CSVDRGDGYTF. CDR3 sequence (DNA): TGCAGCGTTGACAGGGGAGATGGCTACACCTTC.

This clone was observed once. The V call is TRBV7-6, the J call TRBJ2-2; TRBD2 agrees at 7 bases. From germline, CDR1 is SGHVS and CDR2 FNYEAQ. V was clipped by 1 base and J by 7 bases; unmatched bases: 6. This CDR3 is built from 15 residues. CDR3 sequence reads: CASSLGAASGGELFF. Written as DNA, the CDR3 is TGTGCCAGCAGCTTAGGAGCGGCTAGCGGCGGGGAGCTGTTTTTT.

The chain carries TRBV2 and TRBJ1-5, with D possibly matching TRBD1 (6 bases). Germline V lookup: CDR1 SNHLY, CDR2 FYNNEI. V lost 2 bases, J lost 0 bases, and 17 bases lay in between. This CDR3 contains 18 residues. CDR3 nucleotides: TGTGCCAGCAGTGAAATACAGGGAGGGCATGATAGCAATCAGCCCCAGCATTTT. Encoded protein: CASSEIQGGHDSNQPQHF.

The genes are TRBV13 and TRBJ2-5, with TRBD2 matching 12 bases. Germline CDR1 reads PRHDT; CDR2 reads FYEKMQ (reference sequence). V dropped 4 bases and J dropped 2; count of bases not matched to a gene: 8. The CDR3 contains 17 residues. In DNA, the CDR3 is TGTGCCAGCAGCTCACCCGACCTAGCGGGGGGGCAAGAGACCCAGTACTTC. Translation gives CASSSPDLAGGQETQYF. Filled out from reference TRBV13 and TRBJ2-5, the complete variable domain reads AAGVIQSPRHLIKEKRETATLKCYPIPRHDTVYWYQQGPGQDPQFLISFYEKMQSDKGSIPDRFSAQQFSDYHSELNMSSLELGDSALYFCASSSPDLAGGQETQYFGPGTRLLVL.

This clone was recorded a few times. The rearrangement joins TRBV5-1 to TRBJ1-1; D call uncertain. Germline V gene lookup returns CDR1 SGHRS and CDR2 YFSETQ. V was cut by 1 base and J by 2 bases, with 9 bases left in between. The CDR3 contains 14 residues. The CDR3 coding sequence is TGCGCCAGCAGCTTGAGGCAGGCAAACACTGAAGCTTTCTTT. Residues: CASSLRQANTEAFF.

This sequence joins TRBV7-7 and TRBJ2-7; D is possibly TRBD1 (5 bases). The V end lost 5 bases, the J end lost 4 bases, and 12 bases lay between the germline ends. The CDR3 has 13 amino acids. Germline lookup yields CDR1 SSHAT and CDR2 FNYEAQ (reference sequence). The CDR3 protein is CASSRTLQYEQYF. Here the CDR3 DNA reads TGTGCCAGCAGCCGGACACTCCAATACGAGCAGTACTTC.

This clone was counted only a few times. The gene calls are TRBV2 and TRBJ1-3, with a possible D match to TRBD1 (5 bases). The CDR3 contains 13 residues. Trimming pared 2 bases from V and 7 bases from J, leaving 9 bases between. Per germline, CDR1 SNHLY and CDR2 FYNNEI. CDR3 sequence reads: CASSEQGPNTIYF. Here the CDR3 DNA reads TGTGCCAGCAGTGAACAGGGTCCGAACACCATATATTTT.

V usage is TRBV6-6 and J usage is TRBJ2-1; 7 bases are a match to TRBD2. J was trimmed by 9 bases and V by 5 bases; bases with no gene match: 13. CDR1 MNHNY and CDR2 SVGAGI come from the germline V gene (reference sequence). CDR3 size: 15 residues. CDR3 coding DNA: TGTGCCAGCAGTCACCGGGACTATGTGGATCTTGAGCAGTTCTTC. Encoded protein: CASSHRDYVDLEQFF.

This chain joins TRBV5-4 and TRBJ1-3; maybe TRBD1 (5 bases). The ends were cut back, 4 bases at V and 4 bases at J, with 15 bases in the middle. In germline, CDR1 is SGHNT, CDR2 YYREEE (reference sequence). This CDR3 spans 15 amino acids. CDR3 sequence reads: CASSRDLGSGNTIYF. For the CDR3, the DNA is TGTGCCAGCAGCCGGGACCTCGGGAGCGGAAACACCATATATTTT.

This chain links TRBV4-2 with TRBJ1-5; the D is unclear. This CDR3 is built from 15 residues. Trimming cost V 2 bases and J 4 bases, with 12 bases left between them. Germline loops: CDR1 LGHNA, CDR2 YNFKEQ. Written as DNA, the CDR3 is TGTGCCAGCAGCCAAAAAGCCGACACGAATCAGCCCCAGCATTTT. Its translation is CASSQKADTNQPQHF.

Turning to this clone: Additional DNA sequences in this sample encode the identical CDR3. V is TRBV9 and J is TRBJ1-1; the D is unclear. V gave up 0 bases and J gave up 1 base, with 7 bases separating them. The CDR3 spans 14 residues. CDR1 and CDR2 from the germline V gene are SGDLS and YYNGEE. This CDR3 reads CASSVVGGNTEAFF. The CDR3 bases are TGTGCCAGCAGCGTAGTGGGAGGGAACACTGAAGCTTTCTTT.

The chain employs TRBV4-2 and TRBJ2-1, with TRBD2 matching over 13 bases. The CDR3 has 19 residues. From germline, CDR1 is LGHNA and CDR2 YNFKEQ. V lost 6 bases to trimming and J lost 7 bases; unmatched junction nucleotides: 18. CDR3 sequence reads: CASSKTGTSGAGGGNEQFF. In nucleotides, the CDR3 is TGTGCCAGCAGTAAAACCGGGACTAGCGGGGCCGGGGGAGGAAATGAGCAGTTCTTC.

The genes are TRBV27 and TRBJ2-3; 9 nucleotides agree with TRBD2. Germline assignment: CDR1 MNHEY and CDR2 SMNVEV (reference sequence). J lost 7 bases, V lost 7 bases, and 12 bases had no gene match. The CDR3 covers 15 residues. CDR3 protein: CASIMRGGGLNTQYF. As DNA, the CDR3 is TGTGCCAGCATCATGCGGGGGGGCGGTCTTAATACGCAGTATTTT.

The chain employs TRBV25-1 and TRBJ2-1, with 7 nucleotides matching TRBD1. CDR1 and CDR2 from the germline V gene are MGHDK and SYGVNS. The junction had 4 bases not matched to a gene; V was cut back by 5 bases and J by 0 bases. This CDR3 has 15 residues. CDR3 DNA sequence: TGTGCCAGCAGTAGACAGGGAGCCTCCTACAATGAGCAGTTCTTC. This codes for CASSRQGASYNEQFF.

This sequence joins TRBV29-1 and TRBJ1-1; 8 bases agree with TRBD1. J lost 12 bases, V lost 7 bases, and 10 bases had no gene match. The CDR3 spans 11 residues. CDR1 and CDR2 (germline): SQVTM, ANQGSEA. CDR3 bases: TGCAGCGCGGATATGGACAGGGACTCTTTCTTT. Encoded protein: CSADMDRDSFF. The full variable domain, in which reference TRBV29-1 and TRBJ1-1 provide the parts outside the CDR3, is SAVISQKPSRDICQRGTSLTIQCQVDSQVTMMFWYRQQPGQSLTLIATANQGSEATYESGFVIDKFPISRPNLTFSTLTVSNMSPEDSSIYLCSADMDRDSFFGQGTRLTVV.

The chain has TRBV6-5 and TRBJ2-7; 11 bases map to TRBD2. This CDR3 is 14 amino acids long. Unmatched junction bases numbered 4, after V lost 3 bases and J lost 6 bases. Per germline, CDR1 MNHEY and CDR2 SVGAGI. The CDR3 DNA reads TGTGCCAGCAGTTATAGCGGGAGGGCCGGCGAGCAGTACTTC. Encoded protein: CASSYSGRAGEQYF.

The V gene is TRBV25-1, the J gene TRBJ2-7; 8 positions agree with TRBD1. CDR1 is MGHDK, CDR2 SYGVNS, per germline. Losses at the gene ends were 2 bases for V and 2 bases for J; bases not matched to a gene: 14. This CDR3 is built from 18 residues. For the CDR3, the DNA is TGTGCCAGCAGTGAAACCGGGACAGGAAGTATAAGCGCCTACGAGCAGTACTTC. Amino acid sequence: CASSETGTGSISAYEQYF.

The chain joins TRBV7-3 to TRBJ1-1; 9 nucleotides align to TRBD1. Trimming cost V 1 base and J 11 bases; bases outside gene matches: 8. Germline CDR1 reads SGHTA; CDR2 reads FQGTGA. There are 14 residues in the CDR3. The CDR3 nucleotides read TGTGCCAGCAGCTTAAATCCTGGGACAGGGTGGGCTTTCTTT. Encoded protein: CASSLNPGTGWAFF.

As to this clone: A junction end diverges from the germline sequence, so it may reflect a read error. CDR3 sequence (DNA): TGTGCCAGCAGTGAACGGGGAACTAGCAGAGATACGCAGTATTTT. Its translation: CASSERGTSRDTQYF. The chain recombines TRBV6-1 with TRBJ2-3, with a weak D call TRBD2 (6 bases). Germline CDR1 is MNHNS and CDR2 is SASEGT. This CDR3 is 15 amino acids long.

The gene calls are TRBV19 and TRBJ2-4; possibly TRBD1 for D (6 bases). Germline loops: CDR1 LNHDA, CDR2 SQIVND (reference sequence). The CDR3 runs to 17 residues. V lost 9 bases and J 1 base, leaving 22 bases between the germline ends. The CDR3 DNA is TGTGCCAGCAGGGGCCATGCCCGATCCCGGGCCAAAAACATTCAGTACTTC. Its translation: CASRGHARSRAKNIQYF.

The V call is TRBV30, the J call TRBJ2-7, with D perhaps matching TRBD2 (6 bases). V was shortened by 3 bases and J by 2 bases, with 8 bases between the two germline ends. The CDR3 consists of 12 residues. The germline CDR1 and CDR2 sequences are GTSNPN and SVGIG (reference sequence). The CDR3 DNA is TGTGCCTGGAGGGGAGGTACCTACGAGCAGTACTTC. Translated, it gives CAWRGGTYEQYF.

The J gene is TRBJ2-3, the V gene TRBV27; tentatively, D is TRBD2 (6 bases). Trimming removed 4 bases at V and 0 bases at J, with 8 bases between. The CDR3 length is 14 residues. Germline V gene lookup returns CDR1 MNHEY and CDR2 SMNVEV (reference sequence). CDR3 DNA: TGTGCCAGCAGTTCGGGGGACAGCACAGATACGCAGTATTTT. Its protein is CASSSGDSTDTQYF.

Only one count was recorded for this clone. The chain couples TRBV5-5 to TRBJ2-5; weak D call: TRBD1 (6 bases). The CDR3 extends over 14 amino acids. CDR1 and CDR2 from the germline V gene are SGHKS and YYEKEE (reference sequence). Trimming removed 4 bases from V and 1 base from J, with 11 bases in between. Here the CDR3 DNA reads TGTGCCAGCAGCCCTACAGGGATCCAAGAGACCCAGTACTTC. This gives the protein CASSPTGIQETQYF.